Below, 29 T cell receptor beta chains from the same sample are listed, as sequenced in a study of cytomegalovirus exposure and HLA in healthy donors. The PCR employed 60 Vbeta primers together with 13 Jbeta primers. Libraries were prepared by immunoSEQ multiplex PCR; TCRdb keeps only in-frame clonotypes and omits some of them. The table has under 150,000 clones, 65% to 85% seen once. The sequenced sample consisted of PBMCs. The receptors were sampled from a woman aged 40-49 years in good health and CMV-seronegative.

The sample holds a few counts of this clone. The chain is built from TRBV11-3 and TRBJ2-1, with 11 nucleotides matching TRBD2. This CDR3 region has 17 residues. The ends lost 2 bases at V and 7 bases at J; junction bases unmatched: 10. Germline V CDR1 and CDR2: SGHNT, YENEEA. The CDR3 DNA sequence: TGTGCCAGCAGCTTAACCGCTAGCGGGGGGCCTAGGAATGAGCAGTTCTTC. It translates to CASSLTASGGPRNEQFF.

This clone occurred a few times. The CDR3 DNA sequence: TGTGCCAGCAGCGTCCGGGACTACCAAGAGACCCAGTACTTC. Protein: CASSVRDYQETQYF. This sequence joins TRBV5-4 and TRBJ2-5, with a possible D match to TRBD2 (6 bases). Germline V lookup: CDR1 SGHNT, CDR2 YYREEE (reference sequence). CDR3 length equals 14 residues. Trimming removed 4 bases at V and 0 bases at J, with 10 bases between.

This chain links TRBV6-5 with TRBJ2-7; no clear D. Germline V gives CDR1 MNHEY, CDR2 SVGAGI. Between the trimmed V and J ends, which lost 0 bases and 0 bases, there was a span of 9 bases. The CDR3 length is 15 residues. The CDR3 loop is CASSYSGDGSYEQYF. The CDR3 DNA is TGTGCCAGCAGTTACTCGGGCGACGGCTCCTACGAGCAGTACTTC.

This rearrangement joins TRBV11-3 to TRBJ2-2; D is possibly TRBD1 (5 bases). Trimming shortened V by 5 bases and J by 0 bases, and 10 bases separated the two germline ends. Germline V lookup: CDR1 SGHNT, CDR2 YENEEA. CDR3 length: 15 amino acids. CDR3 nucleotides: TGTGCCAGCAGCCCAGGGATTTCGAACACCGGGGAGCTGTTTTTT. Translating gives CASSPGISNTGELFF.

This chain uses TRBV28 with TRBJ2-7; unclear D gene. CDR1 is MDHEN, CDR2 SYDVKM, per germline. Trimming shortened V by 3 bases and J by 6 bases, and 9 bases separated the two germline ends. This CDR3 comprises 12 residues. CDR3 sequence reads: CASSLFGPEQYF. The DNA for the CDR3 is TGTGCCAGCAGTTTGTTCGGTCCCGAGCAGTACTTC.

V usage is TRBV5-4 and J usage is TRBJ2-7; 11 bases fit TRBD2. The trim removed 3 bases at V and 0 bases at J, leaving 5 bases unmatched. CDR1 SGHNT and CDR2 YYREEE come from the germline V gene (reference sequence). The CDR3 is 16 amino acids. CDR3 in amino acids: CASSSRGTSGSYEQYF. CDR3 DNA: TGTGCCAGCAGCTCTAGAGGGACTAGCGGCTCCTACGAGCAGTACTTC.

Of note for this clone: Compared with germline, one end of the junction differs, possibly owing to a read error. The V gene is TRBV10-3, the J gene TRBJ2-6; TRBD1 agrees at 8 bases. The germline gives CDR1 ENHRY, CDR2 SYGVKD. This CDR3 has 17 amino acids. The CDR3 spells CAISESPTGAGANGLTF. For the CDR3, the DNA is TGTGCCATCAGTGAGTCCCCGACAGGGGCTGGGGCCAACGGCCTGACTTTC.

This chain connects TRBV2 to TRBJ1-5; D unclear. The CDR3 totals 14 residues. V was shortened by 8 bases and J by 3 bases, with 14 bases between the two germline ends. Per the germline V gene, CDR1 is SNHLY and CDR2 is FYNNEI. The CDR3 coding sequence is TGTGCCAGCGGTAAAGAACAGTCCAATCAGCCCCAGCATTTT. Amino acid sequence: CASGKEQSNQPQHF.

This rearrangement joins TRBV2 to TRBJ1-6, with a possible D match to TRBD1 (6 bases). V was cut by 5 bases and J by 6 bases, with 11 bases left in between. The CDR3 consists of 14 residues. The germline gives CDR1 SNHLY, CDR2 FYNNEI. As DNA, the CDR3 is TGTGCCAGCAGTCTGGACAGCTTTAATTCACCCCTCCACTTT. Protein: CASSLDSFNSPLHF.

The V call is TRBV5-1, the J call TRBJ2-4, with a weak D call TRBD2 (5 bases). CDR3 length: 14 amino acids. Germline values: CDR1 SGHRS, CDR2 YFSETQ. V was shortened by 2 bases and J by 2 bases, with 8 bases between the two germline ends. The CDR3 nucleotides are TGCGCCAGCAGCTTCGACGGGACCAAAAACATTCAGTACTTC. It is translated as CASSFDGTKNIQYF.

As for this clone: Other nucleotide sequences in the sample specify the same CDR3. V and J are TRBV9 and TRBJ1-2, with no clear D. This CDR3 region has 12 residues. Germline CDR1 and CDR2: SGDLS and YYNGEE. Trimming stripped 0 bases from V and 5 bases from J, with 5 bases between. This chain's CDR3 is CASSVGGYGYTF. The CDR3 DNA reads TGTGCCAGCAGCGTAGGAGGGTATGGCTACACCTTC.

The chain combines TRBV7-8 with TRBJ1-3, with a possible D match to TRBD1 (5 bases). The ends were cut back, 0 bases at V and 0 bases at J, with 9 bases in the middle. The germline CDR1 and CDR2 sequences are SGHVS and FQNEAQ. The CDR3 consists of 16 residues. CDR3 loop: CASSLAQVNSGNTIYF. Written as DNA, the CDR3 is TGTGCCAGCAGCTTAGCACAGGTGAACTCTGGAAACACCATATATTTT. Full variable domain (remainder filled in from reference TRBV7-8 and TRBJ1-3): GAGVSQSPRYKVAKRGQDVALRCDPISGHVSLFWYQQALGQGPEFLTYFQNEAQLDKSGLPSDRFFAERPEGSVSTLKIQRTQQEDSAVYLCASSLAQVNSGNTIYFGEGSWLTVV.

V gene TRBV28 combines with J gene TRBJ2-7; TRBD2 agrees at 10 bases. J was trimmed by 3 bases and V by 2 bases; bases with no gene match: 4. The CDR3 is made up of 15 amino acids. Germline V gene data show CDR1 as MDHEN and CDR2 as SYDVKM. The CDR3 loop is CASSLRGLASYEQYF. CDR3 in DNA: TGTGCCAGCAGTTTAAGGGGACTAGCGAGCTACGAGCAGTACTTC.

The V and J genes are TRBV6-4 and TRBJ2-1, with a tentative D call TRBD2 (6 bases). CDR3 length equals 13 residues. The V gene lost 3 bases and the J gene lost 15 bases, with 18 bases spanning the gap. CDR1 and CDR2 (germline): MRHNA, SNTAGT. The CDR3: CASSEYEAGPTFF. CDR3 nucleotides: TGTGCCAGCAGTGAATATGAGGCGGGGCCCACGTTCTTC.

A few counts support this clone. This sequence joins TRBV2 and TRBJ2-2; D is possibly TRBD1 (6 bases). In germline, CDR1 is SNHLY, CDR2 FYNNEI. The CDR3 has 17 amino acids. V lost 6 bases and J lost 0, with 17 bases in between. CDR3 residues: CASRGDRTEANTGELFF. Written as DNA, the CDR3 is TGTGCCAGCAGGGGCGATCGGACAGAGGCGAACACCGGGGAGCTGTTTTTT.

The V and J genes are TRBV28 and TRBJ2-7; 8 nucleotides align to TRBD2. J was trimmed by 7 bases and V by 7 bases; bases with no gene match: 15. The CDR3 length is 15 residues. Germline values: CDR1 MDHEN, CDR2 SYDVKM. This CDR3 is CASIPGGAGEQEQYF. As DNA, the CDR3 is TGTGCCAGCATTCCCGGGGGAGCGGGAGAGCAAGAGCAGTACTTC.

This chain uses TRBV5-8 with TRBJ1-4, with D perhaps matching TRBD1 (6 bases). This CDR3 contains 15 residues. Per the germline V gene, CDR1 is SGHTS and CDR2 is YDEGEE. Trimming pared 0 bases from V and 4 bases from J, leaving 10 bases between. The CDR3 nucleotides are TGTGCCAGCAGCTTGGAGGTCAGGGGTAATGAAAAACTGTTTTTT. Its translation is CASSLEVRGNEKLFF.

V usage is TRBV9 and J usage is TRBJ2-7, with D possibly matching TRBD2 (7 bases). The CDR3 totals 15 residues. Per germline, CDR1 SGDLS and CDR2 YYNGEE. V was trimmed by 1 base and J by 0 bases, leaving 11 bases between them. CDR3 bases: TGTGCCAGCAGCGTAATGGGGGGGGCCTCCTACGAGCAGTACTTC. Translation gives CASSVMGGASYEQYF.

The chain recombines TRBV19 with TRBJ2-6, with D possibly matching TRBD1 (5 bases). Germline-derived CDR1 and CDR2 are LNHDA and SQIVND (reference sequence). The ends were cut back, 1 base at V and 9 bases at J, with 10 bases in the middle. The CDR3 has 14 residues. The CDR3, as DNA: TGTGCCAGTAGTATAGGACAGAGCAACAACGTCCTGACTTTC. This codes for CASSIGQSNNVLTF.

This clone has only one observation. The chain links TRBV5-4 to TRBJ1-4, with 7 bases lining up with TRBD1. Germline CDR1 reads SGHNT; CDR2 reads YYREEE (reference sequence). This CDR3 contains 17 residues. V lost 4 bases and J lost 7; bases outside the gene matches: 16. The CDR3 nucleotides are TGTGCCAGCAGCCCCGGAGGGCAGGGGGGAGGCTCTGAAAAACTGTTTTTT. Amino acid sequence: CASSPGGQGGGSEKLFF.

This clone was detected a few times. CDR3 loop: CASSSGLQTYQETQYF. The CDR3 coding sequence is TGTGCCAGTAGCTCAGGACTCCAAACGTACCAAGAGACCCAGTACTTC. The chain couples TRBV19 to TRBJ2-5, with D possibly matching TRBD2 (5 bases). The CDR3 spans 16 residues. Per the germline V gene, CDR1 is LNHDA and CDR2 is SQIVND (reference sequence). V gave up 6 bases and J gave up 0 bases, with 17 bases separating them. The full variable domain, rest sourced from reference TRBV19 and TRBJ2-5, is DGGITQSPKYLFRKEGQNVTLSCEQNLNHDAMYWYRQDPGQGLRLIYYSQIVNDFQKGDIAEGYSVSREKKESFPLTVTSAQKNPTAFYLCASSSGLQTYQETQYFGPGTRLLVL.

Only a few counts were recorded for this clone. J is TRBJ2-7 and V is TRBV18; D is perhaps TRBD1 (5 bases). Per the germline V gene, CDR1 is KGHSH and CDR2 is LQKENI. The CDR3 length is 17 residues. V shed 0 bases and J shed 3 bases, with 18 bases lying between them. The CDR3 DNA is TGTGCCAGCTCACCACCCGACAGACGACTCTACCACTACGAGCAGTACTTC. It yields the protein CASSPPDRRLYHYEQYF.

The chain carries TRBV7-9 and TRBJ2-3; a possible D gene is TRBD1 (5 bases). The V gene's germline CDR1 is SEHNR and CDR2 FQNEAQ (reference sequence). V dropped 1 base and J dropped 12 bases, with 14 bases sitting between them. This CDR3 has 13 amino acids. For the CDR3, the DNA is TGTGCCAGCAGCTTAGTAGCCCGACAGCAACAGTATTTT. It codes for CASSLVARQQQYF.

This rearrangement joins TRBV28 to TRBJ2-2; D not resolved. The germline CDR1 and CDR2 sequences are MDHEN and SYDVKM. The CDR3 has 12 amino acids. V lost 9 bases and J 5 bases, leaving 10 bases between the germline ends. The CDR3 DNA reads TGTGCCAGTCTCCCCGGGACCGGGGAGCTGTTTTTT. As protein: CASLPGTGELFF.

The gene calls are TRBV2 and TRBJ2-1, with 10 bases identical to TRBD2. The germline V gene encodes CDR1 SNHLY and CDR2 FYNNEI. The J segment lost 7 bases and the V segment lost 3 bases, leaving 9 bases of the junction unmatched. The CDR3 is 16 amino acids. The CDR3: CASSEVVAGGWNEQFF. The DNA of the CDR3 is TGTGCCAGCAGTGAGGTGGTAGCGGGGGGTTGGAATGAGCAGTTCTTC. The full variable domain, completed using reference TRBV2 and TRBJ2-1, is EPEVTQTPSHQVTQMGQEVILRCVPISNHLYFYWYRQILGQKVEFLVSFYNNEISEKSEIFDDQFSVERPDGSNFTLKIRSTKLEDSAMYFCASSEVVAGGWNEQFFGPGTRLTVL.

The CDR3 DNA reads TGTGCCAGCAGGCGGAGAGGACAGAACACTGAAGCTTTCTTT. Translating it yields CASRRRGQNTEAFF. The genes are TRBV6-1 and TRBJ1-1; D may be TRBD1 (5 bases). The length of the CDR3 is 14 residues. The V and J ends lost 6 bases and 1 base respectively, with 12 bases between them. From germline, CDR1 is MNHNS and CDR2 SASEGT.

V and J are TRBV6-1 and TRBJ2-7; the D gene is possibly TRBD2 (6 bases). V was cut by 7 bases and J by 5 bases, with 12 bases left in between. This CDR3 comprises 12 residues. Germline loops: CDR1 MNHNS, CDR2 SASEGT. This CDR3 is CASIGGVHEQYF. The CDR3 bases are TGTGCCAGCATCGGAGGGGTCCACGAGCAGTACTTC.

This clone was seen a handful of times. This chain uses TRBV5-1 with TRBJ2-3; 7 bases agree with TRBD1. This CDR3 has 15 amino acids. Germline-derived CDR1 and CDR2 are SGHRS and YFSETQ. Trimming removed 1 base from V and 0 bases from J; junction bases left unmatched: 2. This chain's CDR3 is CASSLMTGSTDTQYF. The CDR3 DNA reads as TGCGCCAGCAGCTTGATGACAGGGAGCACAGATACGCAGTATTTT.

This chain joins TRBV6-5 and TRBJ2-3, with TRBD2 matching over 9 bases. In germline, CDR1 is MNHEY, CDR2 SVGAGI. The CDR3 runs to 14 residues. Germline trimming cut 8 bases from V and 2 bases from J; bases unmatched to any gene: 5. The chain's CDR3 is CASSRTSATDTQYF. The CDR3, as DNA: TGTGCCAGCTCCCGGACTAGCGCCACAGATACGCAGTATTTT.